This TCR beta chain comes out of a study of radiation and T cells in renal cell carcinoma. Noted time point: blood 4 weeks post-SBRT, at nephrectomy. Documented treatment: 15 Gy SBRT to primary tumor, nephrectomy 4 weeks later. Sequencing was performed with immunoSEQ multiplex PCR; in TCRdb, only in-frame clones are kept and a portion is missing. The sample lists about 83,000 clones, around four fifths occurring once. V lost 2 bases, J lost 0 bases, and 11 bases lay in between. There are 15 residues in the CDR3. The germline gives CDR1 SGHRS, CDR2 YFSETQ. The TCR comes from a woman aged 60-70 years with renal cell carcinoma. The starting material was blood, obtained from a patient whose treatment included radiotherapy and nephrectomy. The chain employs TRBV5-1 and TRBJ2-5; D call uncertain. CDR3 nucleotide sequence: TGCGCCAGCAGCTTATATCGGCTTCACCAAGAGACCCAGTACTTC. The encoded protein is CASSLYRLHQETQYF.